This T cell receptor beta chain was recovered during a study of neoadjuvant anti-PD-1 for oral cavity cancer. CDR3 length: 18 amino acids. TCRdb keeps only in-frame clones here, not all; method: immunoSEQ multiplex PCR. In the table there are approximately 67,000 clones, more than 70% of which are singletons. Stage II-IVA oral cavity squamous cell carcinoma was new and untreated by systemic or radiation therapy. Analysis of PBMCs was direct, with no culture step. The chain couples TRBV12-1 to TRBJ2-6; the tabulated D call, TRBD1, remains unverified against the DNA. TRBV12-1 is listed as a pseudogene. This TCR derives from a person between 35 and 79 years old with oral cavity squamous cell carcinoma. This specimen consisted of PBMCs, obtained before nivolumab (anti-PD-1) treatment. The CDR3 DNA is TGTGCCAGCAGCCGACGGTCTATAGGACAAAGTCGGGCCAACGTCCTGACTTTC. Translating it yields CASSRRSIGQSRANVLTF.